A selection of T cell receptor beta chains follows, all from one sample in a study of cytomegalovirus exposure and HLA in healthy donors. Profiling relied on immunoSEQ multiplex PCR, and the TCRdb table lists in-frame clones only, not all of them. Among about 56,000 clones listed, just over 90% were seen once. The sequencing sample was made of PBMCs. The receptors shown here come from a woman aged 18-29 years in good health and CMV-seropositive. Both conserved end residues are trimmed from each CDR3.

J gene,V gene,CDR3 protein
TRBJ1-5,TRBV9,ASSVTGENQPQH
TRBJ1-2,TRBV7-3,ASSINGGGQKTSYGYT
TRBJ1-2,TRBV25-1,ASSPEFLPNFYGYT
TRBJ1-6,TRBV7-2,ASITSTGGNSPLH
TRBJ2-2,TRBV27,ASSFSVVGELF
TRBJ2-2,TRBV30,AWRETVGELF
TRBJ1-2,TRBV4-1,ASSQSLRGKHGYT
TRBJ2-3,TRBV21-1,ASSKADLVRVADTQY
TRBJ2-7,TRBV7-2,ASSQDRGVHEQY
TRBJ1-1,TRBV7-2,ASSPIQGYTEAF
TRBJ1-3,TRBV5-1,ASSLATSGSSGNTIY
TRBJ1-2,TRBV28,ASSLGGGQGSNYGYT
TRBJ2-2,TRBV28,ASSLTGKRGGELF
TRBJ2-1,TRBV27,ASSFGGPYNEQF
TRBJ1-5,TRBV6-4,ASSVVQGGQPQH
TRBJ1-5,TRBV28,ASSYQISNQPQH
TRBJ1-2,TRBV7-9,ASSLVQNYGYT
TRBJ2-1,TRBV6-4,ASSDLGQGINEQF
TRBJ1-2,TRBV19,ASSIEGARYGYT
TRBJ1-3,TRBV5-4,ASSLGGGSSGNTIY
TRBJ2-7,TRBV7-8,ASSYSKRLLVGDEQY
TRBJ1-1,TRBV30,AGERTGAF
TRBJ2-3,TRBV30,AWSVPTGFTDTQY
TRBJ2-2,TRBV4-1,ASSQDGGAAGELF
TRBJ2-7,TRBV15,ATSRDFGGTGKSGVEQY
TRBJ2-7,TRBV5-1,ASSVALGGKRDEQY
TRBJ1-6,TRBV5-1,ASSLAGVYLNSPLH